The entry that follows covers one T cell receptor beta chain sequence. The antigen is not known. The ends lost 5 bases at V and 0 bases at J; junction bases unmatched: 9. The CDR3 loop spans 16 amino acids. This record belongs to a study of T cell repertoires in cytomegalovirus infection. Findings and caveats of the study: Carriage of CMV together with the relevant HLA was identifiable through cumulative public TCR beta family frequency. HLA-C-restricted CMV-specific TCR beta clonotypes prevailed in the ex vivo response.

TCRdb itself ran the reads through MiXCR, one entry per CDR3 protein. The top ten clones hold 15% to 20% of a sample with hundreds of thousands of distinct CDR3 sequences, about 30% of them seen once. Sequences were derived from cultured PBMCs, sampled from culture after CMV antigen stimulation. The chain joins TRBV12-3 or TRBV12-4 to TRBJ1-2, with 7 bases that match TRBD1. The clonotype originates from a human donor in good health (CMV status not recorded). Some clones in this sample may be carry-over from other donors' samples. The CDR3 bases are TGTGCCAGCAGTCCCCAGGGGACAGCTCCTAACTATGGCTACACCTTC. Translation: CASSPQGTAPNYGYTF.